One and the same sample provided the 21 T cell receptor beta chains below, sequenced in a study of T cell responses to AZD1222 COVID-19 vaccine. Clones were sequenced by immunoSEQ multiplex PCR, and TCRdb holds only the in-frame ones, with some missing. Of tens of thousands of clones listed, 65% to 90% were seen once; the top ten hold around 41%. This material consisted of peripheral blood, taken on day 0 of AZD1222 vaccination. These receptors all come from an adult in good health.

The V and J genes are TRBV18 and TRBJ1-5, with D hard to call. The CDR3 length is 14 residues. Germline CDR1 and CDR2: KGHSH and LQKENI. Trimming stripped 6 bases from V and 2 bases from J, with 11 bases between. The CDR3 protein is CASSGSVGNQPQHF. The CDR3 DNA reads TGTGCCAGCTCCGGAAGTGTTGGCAATCAGCCCCAGCATTTT.

The chain links TRBV28 to TRBJ1-5; D is ambiguous. This CDR3 has 14 residues. Germline V gene data show CDR1 as MDHEN and CDR2 as SYDVKM. V gave up 3 bases and J gave up 2 bases, with 8 bases separating them. CDR3 amino acids: CASSFGSGNQPQHF. The CDR3 nucleotides read TGTGCCAGCAGTTTTGGGTCCGGCAATCAGCCCCAGCATTTT.

The chain employs TRBV6-2 or TRBV6-3 and TRBJ2-5; D gene ambiguous. V was shortened by 5 bases and J by 0 bases, with 7 bases between the two germline ends. Per germline, CDR1 MNHEY and CDR2 SVGEGT. The CDR3 is made up of 13 amino acids. CDR3 DNA sequence: TGTGCCAGCAGTAACATGTACCAAGAGACCCAGTACTTC. Residues: CASSNMYQETQYF.

V gene TRBV5-1 combines with J gene TRBJ1-6; no firm D call. The length of the CDR3 is 16 residues. Per the germline V gene, CDR1 is SGHRS and CDR2 is YFSETQ. Trimming stripped 5 bases from V and 0 bases from J, with 12 bases between. In nucleotides, the CDR3 is TGCGCCAGCAGTTTCGACGGAATCTCCTATAATTCACCCCTCCACTTT. It translates to CASSFDGISYNSPLHF.

The chain employs TRBV7-2 and TRBJ2-7, with TRBD1 matching 9 bases. The CDR3 extends over 15 amino acids. Losses at the gene ends were 4 bases for V and 1 base for J; bases not matched to a gene: 5. Germline CDR1 and CDR2: SGHTA and FQGNSA. As DNA, the CDR3 is TGTGCCAGCAGCTCGGGACAGGGACCGTCCTACGAGCAGTACTTC. Translation gives CASSSGQGPSYEQYF.

This chain joins TRBV19 and TRBJ2-3; a weak D match, TRBD2 (6 bases). CDR3 length equals 16 residues. The germline V gene encodes CDR1 LNHDA and CDR2 SQIVND (reference sequence). V was trimmed by 3 bases and J by 1 base, leaving 14 bases between them. Here the CDR3 reads CASSIGLGGRTDTQYF. For the CDR3, the DNA is TGTGCCAGTAGTATCGGGCTCGGGGGACGCACAGATACGCAGTATTTT. The whole variable domain, filled in from reference TRBV19 and TRBJ2-3, reads DGGITQSPKYLFRKEGQNVTLSCEQNLNHDAMYWYRQDPGQGLRLIYYSQIVNDFQKGDIAEGYSVSREKKESFPLTVTSAQKNPTAFYLCASSIGLGGRTDTQYFGPGTRLTVL.

This CDR3 reads CASSQEVAGNQPQHF. In nucleotides, the CDR3 is TGTGCCAGCAGCCAAGAGGTCGCGGGGAATCAGCCCCAGCATTTT. The genes are TRBV4-2 and TRBJ1-5; D gene unclear. CDR3 length: 15 amino acids. V was clipped by 0 bases and J by 4 bases, with 10 bases between them. Germline CDR1 LGHNA, CDR2 YNFKEQ.

The chain joins TRBV19 to TRBJ2-7; TRBD1 or TRBD2 may be the D gene (5 bases each). Germline V lookup: CDR1 LNHDA, CDR2 SQIVND (reference sequence). CDR3 length: 12 amino acids. Deletions cut 8 bases from V and 6 bases from J, with 14 bases between. As DNA, the CDR3 is TGTGCCAGTGGGGGACCCCTCGGCGAGCAGTACTTC. Protein sequence: CASGGPLGEQYF.

The chain employs TRBV7-3 and TRBJ2-7; 7 bases are a match to TRBD2. The CDR3 has 15 residues. The J segment lost 3 bases and the V segment lost 1 base, leaving 6 bases of the junction unmatched. The V gene's germline CDR1 is SGHTA and CDR2 FQGTGA. The CDR3 DNA reads TGTGCCAGCAGCTTAAGCGGCGGGAGTGGCTACGAGCAGTACTTC. It translates to CASSLSGGSGYEQYF.

The rearrangement links TRBV27 to TRBJ2-2, with 11 bases identical to TRBD2. The germline CDR1 and CDR2 sequences are MNHEY and SMNVEV (reference sequence). The CDR3 spans 15 residues. J lost 4 bases, V lost 4 bases, and 2 bases had no gene match. Here the CDR3 reads CASSSLAGVTGELFF. Here the CDR3 DNA reads TGTGCCAGCAGTTCACTAGCGGGAGTCACCGGGGAGCTGTTTTTT.

This sequence joins TRBV10-2 and TRBJ2-5; D may match TRBD1 or TRBD2 (5 bases each). The CDR3 contains 14 residues. The germline CDR1 and CDR2 sequences are WSHSY and SAAADI. The V end was cut by 0 bases, the J end by 3 bases, with 8 bases between. The CDR3, as DNA: TGCGCCAGCAGTGAGTCGGGACGGAAAGAGACCCAGTACTTC. This sequence encodes CASSESGRKETQYF.

A single count supports this clone. Here the CDR3 DNA reads TGTGCCAGCAGTACCCGGGACACGAACACCGGGGAGCTGTTTTTT. Its protein is CASSTRDTNTGELFF. The chain carries TRBV6-2 or TRBV6-3 and TRBJ2-2; D is possibly TRBD1 (6 bases). The V end was cut by 5 bases, the J end by 0 bases, with 10 bases between. The germline V gene encodes CDR1 MNHEY and CDR2 SVGEGT. This CDR3 is 15 amino acids long.

The rearrangement uses TRBV30 and TRBJ2-3; D may be TRBD1 (6 bases). Looked up from germline, CDR1 is GTSNPN and CDR2 is SVGIG (reference sequence). The CDR3 spans 14 residues. V was clipped by 3 bases and J by 4 bases, with 14 bases between them. The CDR3 DNA sequence: TGTGCCTGGAGGGAGGCAGGGGTTCCAGATACGCAGTATTTT. Translation: CAWREAGVPDTQYF.

The rearrangement joins TRBV28 to TRBJ1-2; 9 bases map to TRBD1. The germline V gene has CDR1 MDHEN and CDR2 SYDVKM. J lost 8 bases, V lost 8 bases, and 9 bases had no gene match. The CDR3 covers 13 residues. The CDR3 spells CASFSGTGLGYTF. In DNA form, the CDR3 reads TGTGCCAGCTTCTCCGGGACAGGGTTAGGCTACACCTTC.

The chain recombines TRBV19 with TRBJ1-3; no clear D. Per germline, CDR1 LNHDA and CDR2 SQIVND (reference sequence). CDR3 length equals 14 residues. Trimming shortened V by 7 bases and J by 2 bases, and 12 bases separated the two germline ends. CDR3: CASTGWAAGNTIYF. In DNA, the CDR3 is TGTGCCAGTACCGGATGGGCTGCTGGAAACACCATATATTTT.

CDR3 region: CASSLRLNEKLFF. CDR3 DNA sequence: TGTGCCAGCAGTTTAAGGCTGAATGAAAAACTGTTTTTT. The rearrangement uses TRBV28 and TRBJ1-4; D gene unclear. The CDR3 runs 13 residues. With 2 bases removed from V and 5 bases from J, the gap between germline ends came to 6 bases. Germline V gives CDR1 MDHEN, CDR2 SYDVKM.

V usage is TRBV6-5 and J usage is TRBJ1-1, with D maybe TRBD1 (5 bases). V was trimmed by 6 bases and J by 3 bases, leaving 11 bases between them. This CDR3 is 13 amino acids long. The germline gives CDR1 MNHEY, CDR2 SVGAGI. The CDR3 DNA reads as TGTGCCAGCAGCAAAATACAGGACACTGAAGCTTTCTTT. Translation: CASSKIQDTEAFF.

The rearrangement joins TRBV19 to TRBJ2-4; D might be TRBD2 (5 bases). CDR3 length equals 15 residues. In germline, CDR1 is LNHDA, CDR2 SQIVND (reference sequence). V was shortened by 5 bases and J by 8 bases, with 19 bases between the two germline ends. The CDR3 DNA is TGTGCCAGTAGTTCCAACCCCCCTCGAGCGGACATTCAGTACTTC. This encodes CASSSNPPRADIQYF.

This clone was detected only once. V is TRBV7-9 and J is TRBJ2-7; 10 bases map to TRBD1. The CDR3 runs 14 residues. The V gene end was trimmed by 4 bases and the J gene end by 1 base; junction bases not matched to a gene: 1. Per germline, CDR1 SEHNR and CDR2 FQNEAQ (reference sequence). The CDR3, as DNA: TGTGCCAGCAGCTGGGACAGGGGATCCTACGAGCAGTACTTC. Protein product: CASSWDRGSYEQYF. The variable domain in full, with the rest retrieved from reference TRBV7-9 and TRBJ2-7, is DTGVSQNPRHKITKRGQNVTFRCDPISEHNRLYWYRQTLGQGPEFLTYFQNEAQLEKSRLLSDRFSAERPKGSFSTLEIQRTEQGDSAMYLCASSWDRGSYEQYFGPGTRLTVT.

V usage is TRBV30 and J usage is TRBJ1-5; D is possibly TRBD1 (6 bases). The germline gives CDR1 GTSNPN, CDR2 SVGIG (reference sequence). The CDR3 is made up of 14 amino acids. V was pared by 1 base and J by 6 bases, with 13 bases between. CDR3 sequence reads: CAWSGGQGFQPQHF. The CDR3 nucleotides are TGTGCCTGGAGTGGGGGGCAGGGATTTCAGCCCCAGCATTTT.

The V and J genes are TRBV18 and TRBJ2-7; 9 positions match TRBD1. V lost 8 bases, J lost 6 bases, and 8 bases stayed unmatched. The CDR3 covers 13 residues. Germline CDR1 KGHSH, CDR2 LQKENI. CDR3 loop: CASQAGQGIEQYF. In nucleotides, the CDR3 is TGTGCCAGCCAGGCCGGACAGGGGATCGAGCAGTACTTC.